The 5 T cell receptor beta chains presented below share a single source sample, sequenced in a study of prognosis after radiotherapy for stage I lung cancer (dated by TCRdb to the early 2020s). The instrument was an Illumina HiSeq 3000. The TCR beta CDR3 region was amplified from genomic DNA by two rounds of multiplex PCR. The first PCR round used primers specific to each TRBV and TRBJ gene, and the primer sequences were filed in Chinese patent CN105087789A. TCRdb ran its own pipeline on the public reads, namely fastp trimming at Q25 and MiXCR clone calling, and kept in-frame beta chains. Rows are unified per CDR3 protein, each entry keeping the most common DNA and genes. Present in this sample are fewer than 35,000 distinct CDR3 sequences, around 31% of which were seen just once. The ten largest clones take up around 10% of the sample. The sequenced sample was PBMCs, obtained before or after stereotactic body radiation therapy (not recorded which). These receptors originate from a donor aged 50 or older with non-small cell lung cancer.

This clonotype has ten or more counts. The V gene is TRBV2, the J gene TRBJ2-7; perhaps TRBD1 as D (5 bases). CDR1 is SNHLY and CDR2 is FYNNEI in the germline V gene. This CDR3 spans 14 amino acids. V lost 6 bases and J lost 0, with 12 bases in between. The CDR3 sequence: CASSPTVTSYEQYF. DNA for the CDR3: TGTGCCAGCAGCCCGACAGTAACCTCCTACGAGCAGTACTTC.

This clonotype appeared many times. This chain uses TRBV19 with TRBJ1-5; no clear D gene. This CDR3 comprises 15 residues. In germline, CDR1 is LNHDA, CDR2 SQIVND (reference sequence). V was pared by 7 bases and J by 2 bases, with 15 bases between. CDR3 amino acids: CASIKRPGGNQPQHF. The CDR3 DNA follows: TGTGCCAGTATTAAGAGGCCCGGAGGCAATCAGCCCCAGCATTTT.

The gene calls are TRBV4-2 and TRBJ2-3, with D hard to call. Trimming left V 4 bases short and J 4 bases short, with 18 bases between. The germline V gene has CDR1 LGHNA and CDR2 YNFKEQ. The CDR3 is 16 residues long. The CDR3 is CASSRLGDSGADTQYF. DNA for the CDR3: TGTGCCAGCAGCCGCCTAGGCGATAGTGGCGCAGATACGCAGTATTTT.

On this clonotype itself: A much larger clone is a single base away; this may be a read error. V gene TRBV10-3 combines with J gene TRBJ2-7, with D perhaps assigned TRBD1 or TRBD2 (6 bases each). The V and J ends lost 10 bases and 4 bases respectively, with 20 bases between them. Per the germline V gene, CDR1 is ENHRY and CDR2 is SYGVKD. The CDR3 runs 14 residues. The DNA for the CDR3 is TGTGCCACGATCTCGCAACAGGGACTTTACGAGCAGTACTTC. As protein: CATISQQGLYEQYF.

This clonotype qualifies as medium-sized (0.01 to 0.1%). J is TRBJ2-1 and V is TRBV12-3 or TRBV12-4; unclear D gene. The CDR3 loop spans 13 amino acids. The V end lost 6 bases, the J end lost 5 bases, and 11 bases lay between the germline ends. The CDR3 region has the DNA TGTGCCAGCAGGACCGGAGTCGACAATGAGCAGTTCTTC. Its protein is CASRTGVDNEQFF.